Sequencing of this T cell receptor (beta chain) was carried out in a study of blood T cell repertoires in COVID-19. Original data processing: Researchers report that nucleated cell counts were estimated from reference gene primer amplification. The method was immunoSEQ multiplex PCR; TCRdb's version includes in-frame clones alone and lacks a portion of them. V and J calls and clone size are copied from that table; D and trimming were computed from the DNA. The sample lists 100,000 to 150,000 clones; over 75% were seen once. V shed 5 bases and J shed 6 bases, with 11 bases lying between them. Germline values: CDR1 MNHEY, CDR2 SMNVEV (reference sequence). CDR3 length: 14 residues.

The receptor was isolated from a man younger than 40 with COVID-19, enrolled during active disease. The sample taken for sequencing was peripheral blood. This chain joins TRBV27 and TRBJ1-6; weak D call: TRBD1 (5 bases). The CDR3 reads CASSPQGFNSPLHF. CDR3 DNA sequence: TGTGCCAGCAGTCCCCAGGGCTTTAATTCACCCCTCCACTTT.